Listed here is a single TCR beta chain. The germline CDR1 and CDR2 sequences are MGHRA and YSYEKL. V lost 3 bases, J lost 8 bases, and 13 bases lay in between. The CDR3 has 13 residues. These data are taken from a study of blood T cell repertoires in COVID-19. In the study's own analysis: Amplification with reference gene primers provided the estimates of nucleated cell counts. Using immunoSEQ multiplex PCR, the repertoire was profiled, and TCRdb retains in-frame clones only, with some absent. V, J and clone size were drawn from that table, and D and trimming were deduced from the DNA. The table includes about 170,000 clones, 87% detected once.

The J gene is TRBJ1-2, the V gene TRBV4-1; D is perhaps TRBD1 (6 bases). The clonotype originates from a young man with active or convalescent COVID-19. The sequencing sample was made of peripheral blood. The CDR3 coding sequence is TGCGCCAGCAGCCATACGGACAGTGGCGGCTACACCTTC. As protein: CASSHTDSGGYTF.